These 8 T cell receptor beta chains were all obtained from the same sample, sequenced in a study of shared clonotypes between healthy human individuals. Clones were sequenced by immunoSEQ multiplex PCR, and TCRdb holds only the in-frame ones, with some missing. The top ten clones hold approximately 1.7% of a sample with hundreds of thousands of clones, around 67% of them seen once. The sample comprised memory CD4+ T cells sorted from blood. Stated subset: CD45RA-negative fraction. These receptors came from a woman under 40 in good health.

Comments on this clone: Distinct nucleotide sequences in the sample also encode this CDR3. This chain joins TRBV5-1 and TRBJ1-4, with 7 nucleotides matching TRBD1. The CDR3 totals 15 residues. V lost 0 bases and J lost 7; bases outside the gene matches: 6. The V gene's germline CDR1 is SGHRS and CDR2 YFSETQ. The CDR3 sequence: CASSLGDRDSEKLFF. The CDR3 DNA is TGCGCCAGCAGCTTGGGAGACAGGGATTCTGAAAAACTGTTTTTT.

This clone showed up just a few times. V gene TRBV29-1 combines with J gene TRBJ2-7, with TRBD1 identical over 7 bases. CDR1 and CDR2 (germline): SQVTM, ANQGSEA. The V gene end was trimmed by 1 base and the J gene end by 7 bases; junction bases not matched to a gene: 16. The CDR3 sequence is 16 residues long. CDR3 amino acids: CSVEVQGQPLDREQYF. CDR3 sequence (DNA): TGCAGCGTTGAAGTCCAGGGACAGCCCCTAGATCGGGAGCAGTACTTC.

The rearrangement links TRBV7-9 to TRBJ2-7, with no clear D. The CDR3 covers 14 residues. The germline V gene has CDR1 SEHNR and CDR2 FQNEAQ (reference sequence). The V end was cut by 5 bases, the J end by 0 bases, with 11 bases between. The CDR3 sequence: CASSPPTTSYEQYF. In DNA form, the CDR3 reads TGTGCCAGCAGCCCGCCCACTACCTCCTACGAGCAGTACTTC.

The CDR3 loop is CAWSRGAGRFGELFF. DNA of the CDR3: TGTGCCTGGTCCAGGGGGGCGGGAAGGTTTGGGGAGCTGTTTTTT. The rearrangement uses TRBV30 and TRBJ2-2; possibly TRBD1 for D (7 bases). This CDR3 has 15 residues. Between the trimmed V and J ends, which lost 5 bases and 8 bases, there was a span of 21 bases. The germline V gene has CDR1 GTSNPN and CDR2 SVGIG (reference sequence).

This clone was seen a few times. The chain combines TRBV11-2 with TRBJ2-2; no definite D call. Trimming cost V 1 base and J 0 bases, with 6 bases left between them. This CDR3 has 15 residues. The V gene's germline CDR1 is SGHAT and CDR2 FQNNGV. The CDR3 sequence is CASSLASANTGELFF. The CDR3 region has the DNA TGTGCCAGCAGCTTAGCGAGCGCGAACACCGGGGAGCTGTTTTTT. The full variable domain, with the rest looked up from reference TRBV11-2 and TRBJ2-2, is EAGVAQSPRYKIIEKRQSVAFWCNPISGHATLYWYQQILGQGPKLLIQFQNNGVVDDSQLPKDRFSAERLKGVDSTLKIQPAKLEDSAVYLCASSLASANTGELFFGEGSRLTVL.

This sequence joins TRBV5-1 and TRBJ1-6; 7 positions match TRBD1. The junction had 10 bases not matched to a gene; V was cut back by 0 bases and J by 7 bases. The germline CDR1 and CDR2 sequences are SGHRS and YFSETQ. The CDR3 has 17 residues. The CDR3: CASSLAPGAGGNSPLHF. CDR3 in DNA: TGCGCCAGCAGCTTGGCTCCTGGGGCAGGGGGAAATTCACCCCTCCACTTT.

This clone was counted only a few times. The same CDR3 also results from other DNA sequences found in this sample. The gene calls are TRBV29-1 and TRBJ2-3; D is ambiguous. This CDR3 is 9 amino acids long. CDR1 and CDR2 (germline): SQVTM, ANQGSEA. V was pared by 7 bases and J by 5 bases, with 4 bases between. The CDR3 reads CSAGDTQYF. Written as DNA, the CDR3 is TGCAGCGCCGGAGATACGCAGTATTTT.

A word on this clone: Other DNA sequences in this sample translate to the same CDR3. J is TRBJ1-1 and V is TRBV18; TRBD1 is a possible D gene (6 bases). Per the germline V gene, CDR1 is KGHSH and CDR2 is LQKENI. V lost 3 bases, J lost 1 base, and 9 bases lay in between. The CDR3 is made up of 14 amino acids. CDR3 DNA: TGTGCCAGCTCACCTGACAGGAAGAACACTGAAGCTTTCTTT. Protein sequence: CASSPDRKNTEAFF. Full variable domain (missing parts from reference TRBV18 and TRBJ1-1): NAGVMQNPRHLVRRRGQEARLRCSPMKGHSHVYWYRQLPEEGLKFMVYLQKENIIDESGMPKERFSAEFPKEGPSILRIQQVVRGDSAAYFCASSPDRKNTEAFFGQGTRLTVV.